This T cell receptor beta chain was profiled in a study of long-term antiretroviral therapy in people with HIV. The overall study: The 2015 recommendation for immediate ART came about a decade after the earliest samples.

Study-wide findings and caveats: HIV repertoires had narrower CDR3 length ranges than controls.

CDR3 size: 13 residues. Between the trimmed V and J ends, which lost 7 bases and 1 base, there was a span of 5 bases. Germline loops: CDR1 MGHDK, CDR2 SYGVNS. No fewer than two post-ART and no fewer than one pre-ART PBMC samples existed for each donor. The run of the v3.0 immunoSEQ assay was at survey level. TCRdb keeps only in-frame clones here, not all; method: immunoSEQ multiplex PCR. Of under 20,000 clones in the sample, about three quarters were seen once. Concerning this clone: Its antigen remains unknown.

This sample comprised unsorted PBMCs, obtained less than 2.2 years before starting antiretroviral therapy. This receptor was taken from a man in his thirties or forties with HIV. This chain uses TRBV25-1 with TRBJ2-6; D remains unclear. CDR3 protein: CASTLSGANVLTF. CDR3 bases: TGTGCCAGCACCTTGTCTGGGGCCAACGTCCTGACTTTC.